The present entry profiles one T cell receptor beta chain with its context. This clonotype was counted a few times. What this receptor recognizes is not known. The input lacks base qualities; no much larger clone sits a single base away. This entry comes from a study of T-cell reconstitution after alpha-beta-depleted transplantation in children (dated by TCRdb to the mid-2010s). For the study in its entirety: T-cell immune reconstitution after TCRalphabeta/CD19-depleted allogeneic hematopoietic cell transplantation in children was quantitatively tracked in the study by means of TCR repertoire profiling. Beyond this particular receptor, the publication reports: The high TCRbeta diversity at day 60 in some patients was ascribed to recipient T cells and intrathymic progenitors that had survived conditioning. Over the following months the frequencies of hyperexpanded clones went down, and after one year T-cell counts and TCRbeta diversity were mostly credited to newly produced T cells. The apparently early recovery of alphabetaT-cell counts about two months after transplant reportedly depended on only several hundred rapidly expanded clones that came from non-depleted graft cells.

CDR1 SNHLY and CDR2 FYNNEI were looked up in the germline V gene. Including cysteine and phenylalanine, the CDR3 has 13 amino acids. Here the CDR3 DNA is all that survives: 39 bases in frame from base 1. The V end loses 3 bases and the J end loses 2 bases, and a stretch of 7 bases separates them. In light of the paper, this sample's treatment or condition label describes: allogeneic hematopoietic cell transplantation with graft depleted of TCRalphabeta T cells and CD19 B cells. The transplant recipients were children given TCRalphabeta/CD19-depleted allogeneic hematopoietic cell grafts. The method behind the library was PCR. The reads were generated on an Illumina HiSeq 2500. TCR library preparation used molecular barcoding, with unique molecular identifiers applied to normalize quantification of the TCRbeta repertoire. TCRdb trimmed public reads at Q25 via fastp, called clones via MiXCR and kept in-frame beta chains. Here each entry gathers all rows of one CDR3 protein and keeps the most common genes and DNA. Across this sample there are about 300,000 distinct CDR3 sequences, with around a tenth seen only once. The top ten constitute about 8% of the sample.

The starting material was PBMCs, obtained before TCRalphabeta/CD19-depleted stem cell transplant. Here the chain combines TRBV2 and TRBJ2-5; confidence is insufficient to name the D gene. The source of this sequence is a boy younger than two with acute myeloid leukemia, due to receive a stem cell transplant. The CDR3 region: CASSDDVQETQYF. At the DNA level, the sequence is TGTGCCAGCAGTGACGACGTACAAGAGACCCAGTACTTC.